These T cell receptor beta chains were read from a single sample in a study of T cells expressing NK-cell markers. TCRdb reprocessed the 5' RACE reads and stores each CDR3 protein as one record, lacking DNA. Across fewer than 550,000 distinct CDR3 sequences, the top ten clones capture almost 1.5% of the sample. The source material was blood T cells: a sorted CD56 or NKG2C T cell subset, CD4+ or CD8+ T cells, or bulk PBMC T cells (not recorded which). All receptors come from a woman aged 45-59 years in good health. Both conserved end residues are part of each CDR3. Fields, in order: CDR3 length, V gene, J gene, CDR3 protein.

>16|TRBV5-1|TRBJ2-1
CASSLRGLAGFDEQFF
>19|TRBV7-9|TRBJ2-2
CASSLADRLKHTNTGELFF
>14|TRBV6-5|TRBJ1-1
CASTLNWVNTEAFF
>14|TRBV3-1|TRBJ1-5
CASSQTTGHQPQHF
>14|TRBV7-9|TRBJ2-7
CASSPLTWTGEQYF
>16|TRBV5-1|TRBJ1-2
CASSLGLTGHLYGYTF
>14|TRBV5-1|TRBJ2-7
CASSLTSGPAEQYF
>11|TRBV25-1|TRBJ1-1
CASSGSGAAFF
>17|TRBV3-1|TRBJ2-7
CASSQERGQGRSYEQYF
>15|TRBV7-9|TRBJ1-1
CASSSRGQGSTEAFF
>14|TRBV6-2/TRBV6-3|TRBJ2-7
CASNDRPRVDEQYF
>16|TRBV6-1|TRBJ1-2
CASSVQGGLTNYGYTF
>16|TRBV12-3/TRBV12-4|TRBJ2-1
CASSPPAGFSYNEQFF
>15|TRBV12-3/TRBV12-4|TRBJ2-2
CASSFVVPRSGELFF
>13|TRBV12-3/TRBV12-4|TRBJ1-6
CASRRQEFNPLHF
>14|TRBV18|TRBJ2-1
CASSRTGSYNEQFF
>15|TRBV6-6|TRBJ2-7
CASRHTLAGVHEQYF
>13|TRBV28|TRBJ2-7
CASRQDTSYEQYF
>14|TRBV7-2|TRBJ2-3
CASSRPPRTDTQYF
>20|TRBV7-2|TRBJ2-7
CASSPPPLAGGPFWPYEQYF
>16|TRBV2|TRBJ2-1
CASSDETVGVDNEQFF
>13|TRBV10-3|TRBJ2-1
CAIGRTSDNEQFF
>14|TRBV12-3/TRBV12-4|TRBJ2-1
CASSFLAGEVEQFF
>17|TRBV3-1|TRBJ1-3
CASSQRTQGLSGNTIYF
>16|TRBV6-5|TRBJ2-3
CASSYSDGRSTDTQYF
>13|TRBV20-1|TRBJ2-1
CSASGQGYGEQFF